The 8 T cell receptor beta chains listed next were all sequenced from one sample in a study of T cells in Graves' hyperthyroidism and ophthalmopathy (dated by TCRdb to between 2018 and 2021). The protocol used for the library was multiplex PCR. The sequencing machine was an Illumina HiSeq 2000. TCR beta CDR3 regions were amplified from RNA transcripts. The TCR CDR3 was subjected to a first round of RT-PCR using the HTBI primer set and the Qiagen OneStep RT-PCR kit. TCRdb ran its own pipeline on the public reads, namely fastp trimming at Q25 and MiXCR clone calling, and kept in-frame beta chains. Each record represents a unique CDR3 protein, reported with the most common genes and DNA among its rows. This sample has about 280,000 distinct CDR3 sequences in its table, and approximately 26% of those were observed once. About 30% of the sample comes from the top ten. The sequencing input was blood. These receptors originate from a man between 40 and 49 years old with Graves' hyperthyroidism that later progressed to Graves' ophthalmopathy.

V gene TRBV12-3 or TRBV12-4 combines with J gene TRBJ2-5; possible D gene TRBD2, 7 bases. The CDR3 length is 14 residues. Deletions cut 3 bases from V and 5 bases from J, with 13 bases between. This CDR3 is CASSFAGRGETQYF. In DNA, the CDR3 is TGTGCCAGCAGTTTCGCAGGGAGGGGGGAGACCCAGTACTTC.

This clonotype was counted at least ten times. The V call is TRBV2, the J call TRBJ1-3; D gene ambiguous. This CDR3 is 15 amino acids long. From germline, CDR1 is SNHLY and CDR2 FYNNEI. Trimming stripped 6 bases from V and 0 bases from J, with 12 bases between. Here the CDR3 DNA reads TGTGCCAGCAGGATCCTGGCCGGCTCTGGAAACACCATATATTTT. Translated: CASRILAGSGNTIYF.

Ten or more counts support this clonotype. The rearrangement uses TRBV30 and TRBJ2-7, with TRBD2 identical over 8 bases. The CDR3 is 12 amino acids. CDR1 is GTSNPN and CDR2 is SVGIG in the germline V gene (reference sequence). V was clipped by 4 bases and J by 3 bases; unmatched bases: 2. CDR3 DNA: TGTGCCTGGACTCTAGCGGGCTACGAGCAGTACTTC. It specifies CAWTLAGYEQYF.

The rearrangement uses TRBV4-3 and TRBJ1-3, with D uncertain. Germline CDR1 reads LGHNA; CDR2 reads YSLEER. V shed 1 base and J shed 0 bases, with 10 bases lying between them. The CDR3 runs to 16 residues. The chain's CDR3 is CASSQGHFSSGNTIYF. The CDR3 nucleotides read TGCGCCAGCAGCCAAGGGCACTTTAGCTCTGGAAACACCATATATTTT.

This clonotype appeared many times. This chain uses TRBV19 with TRBJ2-2; the match to TRBD2 covers 10 bases. This CDR3 has 15 residues. The J segment lost 4 bases and the V segment lost 3 bases, leaving 2 bases of the junction unmatched. Germline CDR1 is LNHDA and CDR2 is SQIVND (reference sequence). The DNA for the CDR3 is TGTGCCAGTAGTATTTCTAGCGGGAGCACCGGGGAGCTGTTTTTT. Translating gives CASSISSGSTGELFF.

Many counts were recorded for this clonotype. The V call is TRBV4-1, the J call TRBJ1-1; D may be TRBD1 (6 bases). CDR1 and CDR2 from the germline V gene are MGHRA and YSYEKL. Trimming left V 3 bases short and J 4 bases short, with 15 bases between. The CDR3 extends over 15 amino acids. The CDR3 DNA follows: TGCGCCAGCAGCCAGGGCCGGGGGGCGGTCACTGAAGCTTTCTTT. Translation: CASSQGRGAVTEAFF.

Ten or more counts support this clonotype. V gene TRBV7-9 combines with J gene TRBJ1-1; D is possibly TRBD1 (5 bases). Trimming shortened V by 5 bases and J by 7 bases, and 11 bases separated the two germline ends. Germline V gives CDR1 SEHNR, CDR2 FQNEAQ (reference sequence). CDR3 length equals 12 residues. The CDR3: CASSRQSREAFF. The CDR3 DNA reads as TGTGCCAGCAGCAGACAGAGTCGTGAAGCTTTCTTT.

This clonotype was detected many times. The chain has TRBV28 and TRBJ1-5, with a possible D match to TRBD1 (6 bases). The germline V and J ends were trimmed by 6 bases and 7 bases, with 19 bases remaining between them. The CDR3 runs to 15 residues. CDR1 is MDHEN and CDR2 is SYDVKM in the germline V gene. The CDR3 DNA is TGTGCCAGCAGCCCGGGGGGGGGGCCGGGGCAGCCCCAGCATTTT. Translating gives CASSPGGGPGQPQHF.